This TCR beta chain was found in a study of blood T cell repertoires in COVID-19. About the study: T cells, B-cell-depleted T cells, or PBMCs provided the cDNA or gDNA that served as material.

How the authors handled the data: Reference gene primers were amplified, and this amplification served to estimate nucleated cell counts. TCRdb keeps only in-frame clones here, not all; method: immunoSEQ multiplex PCR. V and J calls plus clone size are reproduced from that table; the DNA served to infer D and trimming. The data hold some 50,000 clones, with 84% observed a single time. This receptor was identified in a man in his fifties with acute or convalescent COVID-19. The sample taken for sequencing was peripheral blood.

DNA of the CDR3: TGTGCCTGGAGTGACCCTGGGGGCGGCTACACCTTC. Translation: CAWSDPGGGYTF. The V call is TRBV30, the J call TRBJ1-2; tentatively, D is TRBD1 (6 bases). V dropped 1 base and J dropped 8 bases, with 11 bases sitting between them. This CDR3 region has 12 residues. Per the germline V gene, CDR1 is GTSNPN and CDR2 is SVGIG (reference sequence).